The text below deals with one T cell receptor beta chain. TCRdb's table, derived via immunoSEQ multiplex PCR, lists solely in-frame clones and lacks some. The repertoire holds 130,000 or so clones, approximately 94% seen once, with around 14% in the top ten. The CDR3 is made up of 15 amino acids. In germline, CDR1 is MDHEN, CDR2 SYDVKM. The V and J ends lost 6 bases and 6 bases respectively, with 20 bases between them. These data originate in a study of control samples from healthy donors and cancer patients. The TCR was taken from a man aged 35-49 years in good health. The V and J genes are TRBV28 and TRBJ2-5; D is ambiguous. Input material: blood. The CDR3 nucleotides are TGTGCCAGCAGCCTCCTATGGCCATCTCACCAGACCCAGTACTTC. The encoded protein is CASSLLWPSHQTQYF.